Shown below are 11 T cell receptor beta chains from a single sample sequenced in a study of CD8+ T cells in alopecia areata (dated by TCRdb to the late 2010s). Library generation was performed with the immunoSEQ multiplex PCR assay. RNA was extracted from all samples and reverse transcribed into cDNA as template for TCR sequencing. Here the immuneACCESS table is served through TCRdb, limited to in-frame sequences with V and J called. Missing clones are a known gap in these copies; in checked studies unresolved V genes cover under half, and the rest lacks a known reason. This sample lists roughly 40,000 clones; roughly half were detected once. The leading ten clones occupy over 1.5% of the sample. For 4 to 6 biomarker-study patients, CD4+ cells were further sorted into CD25+CD127- cells. The sequencing sample was made of CD4+ Tregs sorted from blood. The receptors come from a human donor with alopecia areata.

The chain combines TRBV14 with TRBJ1-1; no clear D gene. Deletions cut 0 bases from V and 4 bases from J, with 12 bases between. The CDR3 has 15 amino acids. Germline CDR1 and CDR2: SGHDN and FVKESK. DNA of the CDR3: TGTGCCAGCAGCCAAGATGGGAAGGAAATCACTGAAGCTTTCTTT. As protein: CASSQDGKEITEAFF.

A few counts support this clone. The rearrangement uses TRBV19 and TRBJ2-6, with 8 bases aligning to TRBD1. The CDR3 has 13 amino acids. CDR1 LNHDA and CDR2 SQIVND come from the germline V gene (reference sequence). Trimming cost V 5 bases and J 13 bases; bases outside gene matches: 7. CDR3 nucleotide sequence: TGTGCCAGTAGTGCGACAGGGGCGGAAGTCCTGACTTTC. As protein: CASSATGAEVLTF. The variable domain in full, with the rest retrieved from reference TRBV19 and TRBJ2-6, is DGGITQSPKYLFRKEGQNVTLSCEQNLNHDAMYWYRQDPGQGLRLIYYSQIVNDFQKGDIAEGYSVSREKKESFPLTVTSAQKNPTAFYLCASSATGAEVLTFGAGSRLTVL.

V gene TRBV7-3 combines with J gene TRBJ2-5, with 7 nucleotides matching TRBD1. J lost 7 bases, V lost 5 bases, and 4 bases had no gene match. In germline, CDR1 is SGHTA, CDR2 FQGTGA. There are 12 residues in the CDR3. The chain's CDR3 is CASSHPGGTQYF. The CDR3 DNA sequence: TGTGCCAGCAGCCACCCAGGGGGGACCCAGTACTTC.

V gene TRBV5-1 combines with J gene TRBJ2-7; D possibly corresponds to TRBD1 (5 bases). Trimming took 6 bases from V and 2 from J, leaving 15 bases between them. Germline CDR1 SGHRS, CDR2 YFSETQ. The CDR3 runs 14 residues. The CDR3, as DNA: TGCGCCAGCACCTGGGGCGAAGGCGCCTACGAGCAGTACTTC. Its translation: CASTWGEGAYEQYF.

The V and J genes are TRBV28 and TRBJ2-1; D gene uncertain. The germline CDR1 and CDR2 sequences are MDHEN and SYDVKM. Trimming took 5 bases from V and 4 from J, leaving 9 bases between them. The CDR3 consists of 13 residues. The CDR3 loop is CASSPPVYNEQFF. The CDR3 DNA reads TGTGCCAGCAGTCCCCCAGTTTACAATGAGCAGTTCTTC.

This chain uses TRBV7-7 with TRBJ1-5; 11 nucleotides match TRBD1. Germline-derived CDR1 and CDR2 are SSHAT and FNYEAQ (reference sequence). Trimming cost V 5 bases and J 8 bases; bases outside gene matches: 8. This CDR3 is 15 amino acids long. CDR3 loop: CASSQRTGGFEPQHF. As DNA, the CDR3 is TGTGCCAGCAGCCAACGGACAGGGGGCTTTGAGCCCCAGCATTTT.

The chain couples TRBV2 to TRBJ1-4; D is unclear. Looked up from germline, CDR1 is SNHLY and CDR2 is FYNNEI. Deletions cut 5 bases from V and 7 bases from J, with 8 bases between. CDR3 length: 12 amino acids. CDR3 nucleotides: TGTGCCAGCAGTAGGTCCGGTGAAAAACTGTTTTTT. Translation gives CASSRSGEKLFF.

This clone is medium-sized within its sample. J is TRBJ2-3 and V is TRBV19; TRBD2 might be the D (5 bases). Germline loops: CDR1 LNHDA, CDR2 SQIVND (reference sequence). V dropped 7 bases and J dropped 0 bases, with 8 bases sitting between them. This CDR3 region has 13 residues. The CDR3 region has the DNA TGTGCCAGTAACCAGCGGAGCACAGATACGCAGTATTTT. Amino acids: CASNQRSTDTQYF.

The V gene is TRBV9, the J gene TRBJ2-5, with D possibly being TRBD1 or TRBD2 (5 bases each). The V gene lost 0 bases and the J gene lost 1 base, with 13 bases spanning the gap. The CDR3 covers 16 residues. Germline CDR1 reads SGDLS; CDR2 reads YYNGEE. CDR3 region: CASSVGTVGGQETQYF. The CDR3 DNA sequence: TGTGCCAGCAGCGTAGGGACCGTTGGGGGCCAAGAGACCCAGTACTTC. The variable domain in full, completed from reference TRBV9 and TRBJ2-5, reads DSGVTQTPKHLITATGQRVTLRCSPRSGDLSVYWYQQSLDQGLQFLIQYYNGEERAKGNILERFSAQQFPDLHSELNLSSLELGDSALYFCASSVGTVGGQETQYFGPGTRLLVL.

This clone appeared a few times. This chain uses TRBV5-1 with TRBJ2-2; TRBD2 agrees at 10 bases. With 4 bases clipped from V and 4 bases from J, the junction kept 4 bases outside the gene matches. The germline V gene encodes CDR1 SGHRS and CDR2 YFSETQ. There are 15 residues in the CDR3. The CDR3 nucleotides read TGCGCCAGCAGCCGGACTAGCGGATTCACCGGGGAGCTGTTTTTT. Its translation: CASSRTSGFTGELFF.

The chain is built from TRBV6-4 and TRBJ1-1; D gene uncertain. Germline V gene data show CDR1 as MRHNA and CDR2 as SNTAGT. V lost 0 bases and J lost 2, with 31 bases in between. The CDR3 covers 22 residues. In DNA form, the CDR3 reads TGTGCCAGCAGTGACTCGATAAGGATCCCGTCCTACTGGTGGCCAATAAACACTGAAGCTTTCTTT. Residues: CASSDSIRIPSYWWPINTEAFF.